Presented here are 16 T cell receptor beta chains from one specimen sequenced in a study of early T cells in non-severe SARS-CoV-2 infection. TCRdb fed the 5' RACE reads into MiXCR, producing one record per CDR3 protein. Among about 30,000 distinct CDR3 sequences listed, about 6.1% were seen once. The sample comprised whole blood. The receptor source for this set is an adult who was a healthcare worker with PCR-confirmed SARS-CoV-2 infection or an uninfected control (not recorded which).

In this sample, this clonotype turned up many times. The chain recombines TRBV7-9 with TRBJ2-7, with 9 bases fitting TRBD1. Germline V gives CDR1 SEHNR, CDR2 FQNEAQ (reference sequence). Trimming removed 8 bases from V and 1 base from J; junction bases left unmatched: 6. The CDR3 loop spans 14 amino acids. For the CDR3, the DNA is TGTGCCAGCGGGGGACAGGGAGGGTCCTACGAGCAGTACTTC. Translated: CASGGQGGSYEQYF.

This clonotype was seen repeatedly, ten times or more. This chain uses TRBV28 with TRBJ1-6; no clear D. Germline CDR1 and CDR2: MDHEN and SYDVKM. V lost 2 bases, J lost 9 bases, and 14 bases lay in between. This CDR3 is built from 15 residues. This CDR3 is CASSLAYSTGSPLHF. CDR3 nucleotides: TGTGCCAGCAGTTTAGCTTACTCGACCGGTTCACCCCTCCACTTT.

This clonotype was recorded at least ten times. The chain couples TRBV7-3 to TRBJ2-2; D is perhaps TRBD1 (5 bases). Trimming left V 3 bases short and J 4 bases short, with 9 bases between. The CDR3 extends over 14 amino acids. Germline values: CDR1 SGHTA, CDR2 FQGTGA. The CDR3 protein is CASSFQGTTGELFF. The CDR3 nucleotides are TGTGCCAGCAGCTTCCAGGGTACCACCGGGGAGCTGTTTTTT. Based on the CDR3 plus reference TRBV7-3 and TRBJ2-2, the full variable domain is GAGVSQTPSNKVTEKGKYVELRCDPISGHTALYWYRQSLGQGPEFLIYFQGTGAADDSGLPNDRFFAVRPEGSVSTLKIQRTERGDSAVYLCASSFQGTTGELFFGEGSRLTVL.

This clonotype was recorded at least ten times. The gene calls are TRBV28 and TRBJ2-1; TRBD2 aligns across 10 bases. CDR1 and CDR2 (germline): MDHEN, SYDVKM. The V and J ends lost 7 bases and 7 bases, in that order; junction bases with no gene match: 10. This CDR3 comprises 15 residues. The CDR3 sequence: CASTYSGGVVNEQFF. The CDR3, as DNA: TGTGCCAGCACTTACAGCGGGGGGGTAGTAAATGAGCAGTTCTTC.

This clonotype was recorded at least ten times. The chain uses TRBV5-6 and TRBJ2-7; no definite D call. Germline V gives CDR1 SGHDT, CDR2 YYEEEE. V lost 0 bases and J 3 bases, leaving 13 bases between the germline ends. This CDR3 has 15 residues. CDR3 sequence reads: CASSLDLEGVYEQYF. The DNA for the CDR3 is TGTGCCAGCAGCTTGGACCTGGAAGGAGTCTACGAGCAGTACTTC.

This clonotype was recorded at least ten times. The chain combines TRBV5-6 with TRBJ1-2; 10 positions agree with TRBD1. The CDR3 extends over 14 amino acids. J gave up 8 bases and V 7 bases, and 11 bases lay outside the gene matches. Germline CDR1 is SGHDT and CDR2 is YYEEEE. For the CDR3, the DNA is TGTGCCAGCGGCAGACAGGGGGCGAGTCCGGGCTACACCTTC. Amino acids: CASGRQGASPGYTF.

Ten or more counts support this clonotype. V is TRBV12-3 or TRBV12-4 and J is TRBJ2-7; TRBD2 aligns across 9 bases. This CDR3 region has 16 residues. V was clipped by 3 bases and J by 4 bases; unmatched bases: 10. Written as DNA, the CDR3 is TGTGCCAGCAGTTTCGGTACGGCGGGGGGGAGGTACGAGCAGTACTTC. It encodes CASSFGTAGGRYEQYF.

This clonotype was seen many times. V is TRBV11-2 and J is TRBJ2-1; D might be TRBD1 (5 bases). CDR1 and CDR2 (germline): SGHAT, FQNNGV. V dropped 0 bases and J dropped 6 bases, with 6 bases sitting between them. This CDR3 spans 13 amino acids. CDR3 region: CASSLDRANEQFF. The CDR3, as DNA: TGTGCCAGCAGCTTAGACAGGGCCAATGAGCAGTTCTTC.

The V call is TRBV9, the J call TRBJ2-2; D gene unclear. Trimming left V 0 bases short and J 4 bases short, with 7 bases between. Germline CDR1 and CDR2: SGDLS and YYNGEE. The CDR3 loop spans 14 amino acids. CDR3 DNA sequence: TGTGCCAGCAGCGTAGTATCAGTCACCGGGGAGCTGTTTTTT. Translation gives CASSVVSVTGELFF.

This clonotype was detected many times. The CDR3 reads CSATNDRGQMGAFF. The DNA of the CDR3 is TGCAGTGCTACAAACGACAGGGGGCAGATGGGAGCTTTCTTT. J is TRBJ1-1 and V is TRBV20-1, with 10 bases lining up with TRBD1. Germline lookup yields CDR1 DFQATT and CDR2 SNEGSKA (reference sequence). The junction had 12 bases not matched to a gene; V was cut back by 4 bases and J by 10 bases. This CDR3 comprises 14 residues.

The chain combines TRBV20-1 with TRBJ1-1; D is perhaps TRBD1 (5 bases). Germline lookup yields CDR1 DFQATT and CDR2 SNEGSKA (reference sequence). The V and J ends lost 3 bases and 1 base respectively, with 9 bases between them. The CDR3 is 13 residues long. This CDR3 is CSARGPKNTEAFF. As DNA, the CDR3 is TGCAGTGCTAGGGGACCGAAGAACACTGAAGCTTTCTTT.

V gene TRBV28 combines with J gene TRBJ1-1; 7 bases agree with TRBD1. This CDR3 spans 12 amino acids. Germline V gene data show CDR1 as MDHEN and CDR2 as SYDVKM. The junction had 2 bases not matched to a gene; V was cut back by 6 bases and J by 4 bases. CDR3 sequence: CASRQGGTEAFF. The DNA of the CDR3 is TGTGCCAGCAGGCAGGGGGGCACTGAAGCTTTCTTT.

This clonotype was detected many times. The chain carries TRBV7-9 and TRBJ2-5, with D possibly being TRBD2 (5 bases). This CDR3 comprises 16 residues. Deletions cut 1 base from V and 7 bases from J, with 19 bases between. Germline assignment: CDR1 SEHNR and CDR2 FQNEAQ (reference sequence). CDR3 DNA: TGTGCCAGCAGCTTAGATGCTACGCCCGGGGAAGGGACCCAGTACTTC. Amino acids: CASSLDATPGEGTQYF.

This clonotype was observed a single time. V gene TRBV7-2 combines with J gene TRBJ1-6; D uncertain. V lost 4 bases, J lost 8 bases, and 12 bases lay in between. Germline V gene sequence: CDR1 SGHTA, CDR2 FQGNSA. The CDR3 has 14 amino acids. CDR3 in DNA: TGTGCCAGCAGCTCTCAGGCGGACTATTCACCCCTCCACTTT. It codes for CASSSQADYSPLHF.

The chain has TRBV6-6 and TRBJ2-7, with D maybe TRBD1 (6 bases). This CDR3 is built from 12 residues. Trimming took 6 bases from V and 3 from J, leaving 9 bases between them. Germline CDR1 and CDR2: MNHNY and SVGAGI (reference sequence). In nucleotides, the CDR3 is TGTGCCAGCAGGAACAGGGACTACGAGCAGTACTTC. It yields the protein CASRNRDYEQYF.

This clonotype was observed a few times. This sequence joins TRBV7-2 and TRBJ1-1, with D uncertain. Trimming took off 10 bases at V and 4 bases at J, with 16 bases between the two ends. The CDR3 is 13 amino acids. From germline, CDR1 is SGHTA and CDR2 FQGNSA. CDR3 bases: TGTGCCACCTCCCCGGGGTTTGGCACTGAAGCTTTCTTT. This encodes CATSPGFGTEAFF.